This T cell receptor beta chain is drawn from a study of CD8 T cells in Susac syndrome. Study-wide results and limits: In total CD8+ repertoires, under 20 Susac-specific public clones were detected, and CD8+ TEMRA repertoires contained several.

About this clonotype itself: Antigen unknown.

RNA in amounts of roughly 0.5 to 1 ug was reverse transcribed with random hexamers. TCRdb called the immunoSEQ multiplex PCR reads again in MiXCR, with one record for every CDR3 protein. The table lists some 100,000 distinct CDR3 sequences, about 95% of them singletons. V was clipped by 5 bases and J by 6 bases, with 16 bases between them. The CDR3 loop spans 14 amino acids. Sequencing was done on a sample of CD8+ T cells from PBMCs. This rearrangement joins TRBV12-3 or TRBV12-4 to TRBJ1-2; D unclear. The receptor comes from a human donor with Susac syndrome. CDR3 in DNA: TGTGCCAGCAGTACCCCGGACGGGAGGGATGGCTACACCTTC. This encodes CASSTPDGRDGYTF.